This T cell receptor (beta chain) was observed in a study of siplizumab effects on memory and regulatory T cells (dated by TCRdb to the late 2010s). As for the study more broadly: The study looked at the effect of siplizumab, an anti-CD2 antibody, on alloreactive T-cell subsets in allogeneic mixed lymphocyte reactions made from human PBMCs. The paper's findings and limits, for the study overall: Sequences below about 10^-5 frequency were poorly captured, so only a minor fraction of alloreactive clones could be mapped to unstimulated subsets. Greater diversity appeared to be present in unstimulated naive T cells than in memory T cells, and a substantial contribution to the alloresponse seemed to be made by naive cells. Whether proliferating Tregs from siplizumab cultures actually had suppressive function was not functionally confirmed. Siplizumab significantly lowered the cumulative frequency of alloreactive sequences that could be traced to unstimulated CD4+ memory T cells. Among mappable alloreactive CD4+ clones, an average Treg-derived fraction of roughly 71% was observed with siplizumab, compared with 26.9% in control reactions. Roughly 75-97% of proliferating CD4+ or CD8+ clones could not be assigned a naive or memory phenotype.

TCRbeta CDR3 sequencing was performed on sorted unstimulated T cells and on proliferating T cells recovered from mixed lymphocyte reactions. Fresh whole blood from ten HLA-typed healthy donors was used as the source from which PBMCs were isolated. In regard to this clone: Its antigen is unknown. The record has no base qualities; no much larger clone is one base away.

From the cysteine through the phenylalanine, the CDR3 covers 15 amino acids. Only CDR3 DNA remains: 45 bases, in frame from the first base. From V the trimming removes 1 base and from J it removes 5 bases, while the gene matches leave 5 bases of the junction unaccounted for. CDR1 and CDR2 were assigned from the germline V gene as MNHNS and SASEGT. Receptor libraries were prepared by the immunoSEQ multiplex PCR assay. About 10^5 TCR templates per sample were assayed on the deep sequencing platform. Genomic DNA extracted from sorted T cells was used for TCRbeta CDR3 sequencing. In the paper's pipeline: Clonal analysis of TCRbeta CDR3 data was done in the R programming language. Alloreactive CD4+ and CD8+ clones were defined by comparing unstimulated samples with post-reaction CFSE-low samples. Regulatory or non-regulatory origin was assigned to alloreactive CD4+ clones by matching of sequences to sorted unstimulated Treg and non-Treg repertoires. TCRdb stores this immuneACCESS table with in-frame sequences only. Part of the clones is absent; in the studies checked, under half of the shortfall reflects unresolved V genes, and no reason is known for the rest. The V and J calls and clone size are taken from that table; D and trimming were inferred from the DNA. The sample yields more than 45,000 clones; about 92% were counted once. The ten largest clones take up roughly two fifths of the sample.

Recombination joined TRBV6-1 with TRBJ2-5; TRBD2 matches 9 bases in the middle. The sequenced material came from CD8+ T cells sorted from blood. The sequence derives from a human donor in good health. In nucleotides, the sequence is TGTGCCAGCAGTGAAGGTAGCGGGAGTTTTGAGACCCAGTACTTC. It translates to CASSEGSGSFETQYF.